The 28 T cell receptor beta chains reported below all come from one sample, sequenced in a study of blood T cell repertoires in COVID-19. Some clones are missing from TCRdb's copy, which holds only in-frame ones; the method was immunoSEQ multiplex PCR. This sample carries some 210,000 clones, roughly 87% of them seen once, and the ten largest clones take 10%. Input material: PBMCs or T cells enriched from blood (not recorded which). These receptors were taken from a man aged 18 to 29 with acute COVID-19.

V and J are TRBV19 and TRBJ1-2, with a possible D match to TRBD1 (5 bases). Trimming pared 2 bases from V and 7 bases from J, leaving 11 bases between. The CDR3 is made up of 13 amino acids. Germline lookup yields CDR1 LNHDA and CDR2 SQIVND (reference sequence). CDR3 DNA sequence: TGTGCCAGTAGTATACAACAGGCAACTGGCTACACCTTC. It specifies CASSIQQATGYTF.

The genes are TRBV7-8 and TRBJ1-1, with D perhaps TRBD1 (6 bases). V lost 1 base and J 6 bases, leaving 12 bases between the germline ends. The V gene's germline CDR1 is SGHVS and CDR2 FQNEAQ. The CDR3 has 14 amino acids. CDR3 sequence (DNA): TGTGCCAGCAGCTTAGGGACAGCCAACCCTGAAGCTTTCTTT. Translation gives CASSLGTANPEAFF.

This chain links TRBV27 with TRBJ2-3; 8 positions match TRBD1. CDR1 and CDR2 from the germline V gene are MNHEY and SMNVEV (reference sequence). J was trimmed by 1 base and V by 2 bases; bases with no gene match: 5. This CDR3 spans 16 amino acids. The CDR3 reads CASSLRRDRRTDTQYF. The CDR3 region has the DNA TGTGCCAGCAGTTTACGTCGGGACAGGCGCACAGATACGCAGTATTTT.

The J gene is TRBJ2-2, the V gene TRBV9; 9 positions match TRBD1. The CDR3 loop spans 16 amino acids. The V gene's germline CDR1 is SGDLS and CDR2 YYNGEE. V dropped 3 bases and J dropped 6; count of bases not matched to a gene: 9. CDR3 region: CASSASDRGVAGELFF. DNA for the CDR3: TGTGCCAGCAGCGCCTCCGACAGGGGGGTCGCCGGGGAGCTGTTTTTT. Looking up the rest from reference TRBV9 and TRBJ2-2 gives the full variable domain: DSGVTQTPKHLITATGQRVTLRCSPRSGDLSVYWYQQSLDQGLQFLIQYYNGEERAKGNILERFSAQQFPDLHSELNLSSLELGDSALYFCASSASDRGVAGELFFGEGSRLTVL.

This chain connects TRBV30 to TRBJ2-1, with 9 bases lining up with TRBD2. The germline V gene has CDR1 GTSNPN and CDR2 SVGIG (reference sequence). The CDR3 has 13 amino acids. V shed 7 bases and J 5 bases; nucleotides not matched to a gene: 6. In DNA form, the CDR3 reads TGTGCCTATGGGACTAGCAGTAACAATGAGCAGTTCTTC. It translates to CAYGTSSNNEQFF.

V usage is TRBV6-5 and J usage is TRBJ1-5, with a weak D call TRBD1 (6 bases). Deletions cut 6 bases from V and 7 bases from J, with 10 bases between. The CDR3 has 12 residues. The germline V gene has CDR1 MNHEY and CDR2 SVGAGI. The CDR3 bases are TGTGCCAGCAGAACAGGGCGGCAGCCCCAGCATTTT. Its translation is CASRTGRQPQHF.

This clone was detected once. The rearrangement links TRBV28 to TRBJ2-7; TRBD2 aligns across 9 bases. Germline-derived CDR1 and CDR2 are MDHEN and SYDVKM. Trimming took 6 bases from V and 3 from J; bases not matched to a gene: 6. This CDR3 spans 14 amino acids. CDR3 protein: CASSRGLANYEQYF. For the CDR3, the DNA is TGTGCCAGCAGCAGGGGACTAGCTAACTACGAGCAGTACTTC. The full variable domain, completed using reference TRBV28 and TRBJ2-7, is DVKVTQSSRYLVKRTGEKVFLECVQDMDHENMFWYRQDPGLGLRLIYFSYDVKMKEKGDIPEGYSVSREKKERFSLILESASTNQTSMYLCASSRGLANYEQYFGPGTRLTVT.

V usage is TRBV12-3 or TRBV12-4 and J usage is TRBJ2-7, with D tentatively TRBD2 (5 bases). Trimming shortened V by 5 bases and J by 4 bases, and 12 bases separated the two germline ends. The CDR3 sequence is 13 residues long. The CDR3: CASSGSTTYEQYF. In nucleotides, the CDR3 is TGTGCCAGCAGTGGGTCGACTACATACGAGCAGTACTTC.

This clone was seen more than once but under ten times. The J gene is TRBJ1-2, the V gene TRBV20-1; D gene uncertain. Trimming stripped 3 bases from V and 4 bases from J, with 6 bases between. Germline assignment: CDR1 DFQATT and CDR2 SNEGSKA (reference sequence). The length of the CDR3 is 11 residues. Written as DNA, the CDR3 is TGCAGTGCTAGGTCGGTCTATGGCTACACCTTC. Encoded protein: CSARSVYGYTF.

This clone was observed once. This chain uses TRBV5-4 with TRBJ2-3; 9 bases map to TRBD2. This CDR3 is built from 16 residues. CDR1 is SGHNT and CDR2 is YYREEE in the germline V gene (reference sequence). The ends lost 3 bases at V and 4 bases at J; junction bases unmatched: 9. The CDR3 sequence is CASSYILTSGADTQYF. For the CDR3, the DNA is TGTGCCAGCAGCTACATCCTGACTAGCGGAGCAGATACGCAGTATTTT.

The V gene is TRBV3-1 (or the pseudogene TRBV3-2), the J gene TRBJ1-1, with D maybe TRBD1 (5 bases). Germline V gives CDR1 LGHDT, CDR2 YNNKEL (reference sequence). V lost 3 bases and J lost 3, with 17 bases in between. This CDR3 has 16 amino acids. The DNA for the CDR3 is TGTGCCAGCAGCCATCTCGGGGGTCGGAGGGACACTGAAGCTTTCTTT. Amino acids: CASSHLGGRRDTEAFF.

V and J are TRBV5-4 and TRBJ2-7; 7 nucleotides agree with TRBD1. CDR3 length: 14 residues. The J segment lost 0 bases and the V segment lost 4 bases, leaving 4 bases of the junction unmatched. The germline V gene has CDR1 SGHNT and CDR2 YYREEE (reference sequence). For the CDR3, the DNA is TGTGCCAGCAGCCAACAGGGGAACTCCTACGAGCAGTACTTC. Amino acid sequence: CASSQQGNSYEQYF.

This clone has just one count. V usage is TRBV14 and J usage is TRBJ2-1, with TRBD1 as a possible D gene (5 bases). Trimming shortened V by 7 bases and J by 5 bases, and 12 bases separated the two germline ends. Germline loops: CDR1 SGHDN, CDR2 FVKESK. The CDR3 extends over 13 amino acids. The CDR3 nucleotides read TGTGCCAGCACGGACAATCCTAACAATGAGCAGTTCTTC. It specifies CASTDNPNNEQFF.

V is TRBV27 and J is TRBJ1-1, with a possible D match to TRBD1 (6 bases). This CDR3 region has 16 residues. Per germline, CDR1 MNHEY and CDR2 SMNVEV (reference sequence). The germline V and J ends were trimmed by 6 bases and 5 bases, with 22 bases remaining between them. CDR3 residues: CASSSGGAGVGTEAFF. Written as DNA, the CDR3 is TGTGCCAGCAGCTCGGGGGGGGCGGGCGTAGGGACTGAAGCTTTCTTT.

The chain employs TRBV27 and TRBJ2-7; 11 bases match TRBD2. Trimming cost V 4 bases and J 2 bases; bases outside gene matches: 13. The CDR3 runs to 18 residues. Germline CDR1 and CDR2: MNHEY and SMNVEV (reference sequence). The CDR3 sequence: CASSSSGSGRAFPYEQYF. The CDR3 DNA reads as TGTGCCAGCAGTTCCTCGGGTAGCGGGAGGGCCTTTCCCTACGAGCAGTACTTC.

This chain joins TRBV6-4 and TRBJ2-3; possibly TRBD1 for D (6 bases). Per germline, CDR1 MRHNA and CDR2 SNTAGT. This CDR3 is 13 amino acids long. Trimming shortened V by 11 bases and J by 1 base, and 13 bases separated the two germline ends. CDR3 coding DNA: TGTGCCCCCCAACAGGGTCGCACAGATACGCAGTATTTT. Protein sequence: CAPQQGRTDTQYF.

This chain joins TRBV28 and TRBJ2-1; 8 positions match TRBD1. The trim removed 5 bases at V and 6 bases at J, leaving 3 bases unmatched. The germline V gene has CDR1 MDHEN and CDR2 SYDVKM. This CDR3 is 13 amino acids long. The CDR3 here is CASSQGQVNEQFF. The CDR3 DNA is TGTGCCAGCAGTCAGGGACAGGTCAATGAGCAGTTCTTC.

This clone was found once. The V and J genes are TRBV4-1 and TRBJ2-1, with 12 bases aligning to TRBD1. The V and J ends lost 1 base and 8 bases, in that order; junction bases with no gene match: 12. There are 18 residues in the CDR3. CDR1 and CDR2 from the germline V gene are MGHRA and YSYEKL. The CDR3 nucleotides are TGCGCCAGCAGCCAAGGAGGAGGCCGGGACAGGGGGCATGATGAGCAGTTCTTC. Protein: CASSQGGGRDRGHDEQFF.

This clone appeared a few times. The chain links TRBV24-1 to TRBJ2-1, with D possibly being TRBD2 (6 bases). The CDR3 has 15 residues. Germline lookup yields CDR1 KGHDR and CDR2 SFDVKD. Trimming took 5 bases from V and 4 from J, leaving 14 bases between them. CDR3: CATSGGSGWYNEQFF. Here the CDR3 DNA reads TGTGCCACCAGTGGAGGTAGCGGTTGGTACAATGAGCAGTTCTTC.

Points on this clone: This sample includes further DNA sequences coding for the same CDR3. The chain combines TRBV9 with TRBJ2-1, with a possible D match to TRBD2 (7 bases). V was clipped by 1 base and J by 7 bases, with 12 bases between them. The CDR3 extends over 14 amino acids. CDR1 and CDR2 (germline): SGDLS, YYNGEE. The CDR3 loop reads CASSVRGGGNEQFF. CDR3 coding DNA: TGTGCCAGCAGCGTAAGGGGAGGGGGAAATGAGCAGTTCTTC.

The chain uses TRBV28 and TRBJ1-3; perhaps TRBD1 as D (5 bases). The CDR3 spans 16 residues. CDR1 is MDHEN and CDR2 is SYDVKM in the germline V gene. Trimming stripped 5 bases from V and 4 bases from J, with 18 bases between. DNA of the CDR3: TGTGCCAGCAGTCCCCCCTGGGGCTCGAGGGGAAACACCATATATTTT. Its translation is CASSPPWGSRGNTIYF.

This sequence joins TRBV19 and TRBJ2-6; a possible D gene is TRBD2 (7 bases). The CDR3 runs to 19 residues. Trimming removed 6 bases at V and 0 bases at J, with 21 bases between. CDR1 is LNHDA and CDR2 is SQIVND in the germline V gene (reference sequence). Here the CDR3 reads CASSPTEWGGHSGANVLTF. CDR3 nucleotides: TGTGCCAGTAGCCCGACCGAGTGGGGGGGGCACTCTGGGGCCAACGTCCTGACTTTC.

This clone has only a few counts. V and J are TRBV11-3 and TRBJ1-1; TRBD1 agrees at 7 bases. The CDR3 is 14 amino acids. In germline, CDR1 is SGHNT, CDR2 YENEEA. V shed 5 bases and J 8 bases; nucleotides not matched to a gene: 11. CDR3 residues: CASSQALTGTEAFF. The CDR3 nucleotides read TGTGCCAGCAGCCAGGCCCTGACAGGGACGGAAGCTTTCTTT.

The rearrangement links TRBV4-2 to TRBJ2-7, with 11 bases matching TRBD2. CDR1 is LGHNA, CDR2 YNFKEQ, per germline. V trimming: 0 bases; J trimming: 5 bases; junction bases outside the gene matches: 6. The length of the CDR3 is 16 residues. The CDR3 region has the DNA TGTGCCAGCAGCCAAGATAATAGCGGGAGGGCCGACGAGCAGTACTTC. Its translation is CASSQDNSGRADEQYF.

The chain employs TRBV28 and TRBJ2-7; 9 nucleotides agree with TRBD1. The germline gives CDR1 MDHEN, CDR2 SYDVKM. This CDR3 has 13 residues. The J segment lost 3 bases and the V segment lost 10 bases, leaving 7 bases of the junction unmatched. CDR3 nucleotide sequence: TGTGCCACCCAGGGGACAGGGAACTACGAGCAGTACTTC. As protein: CATQGTGNYEQYF.

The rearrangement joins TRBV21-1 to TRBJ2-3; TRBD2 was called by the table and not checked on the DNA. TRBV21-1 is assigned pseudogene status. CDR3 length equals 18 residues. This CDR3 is CASSKAPTLVECTDTQYF. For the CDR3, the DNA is TGTGCCAGCAGCAAAGCCCCGACTCTAGTGGAATGCACAGATACGCAGTATTTT.

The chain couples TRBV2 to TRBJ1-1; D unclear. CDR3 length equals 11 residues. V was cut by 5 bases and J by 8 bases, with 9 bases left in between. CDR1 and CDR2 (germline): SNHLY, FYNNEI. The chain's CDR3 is CASSSWQEAFF. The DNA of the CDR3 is TGTGCCAGCAGTAGTTGGCAGGAAGCTTTCTTT.

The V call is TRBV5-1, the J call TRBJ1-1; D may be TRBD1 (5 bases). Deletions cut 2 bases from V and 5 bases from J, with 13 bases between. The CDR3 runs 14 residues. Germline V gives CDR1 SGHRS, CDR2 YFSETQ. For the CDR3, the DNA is TGCGCCAGCAGCTTCGGGGGTCGGTTGACTGAAGCTTTCTTT. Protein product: CASSFGGRLTEAFF.